This T cell receptor beta chain was captured by sequencing in a study of blood T cell repertoires in COVID-19. Overall study context: COVID-19 samples, acute and convalescent, were from the United States, Italy and Spain. PBMCs, B-cell-depleted T cells, or T cells were the source of the cDNA or gDNA that made up the material.

Trimming at V came to 2 bases and at J to 3 bases, leaving 7 bases not matched to a gene. The germline V gene has CDR1 SGHTS and CDR2 YDEGEE. The CDR3 loop spans 15 amino acids. As originally analysed: Estimation of nucleated cell counts was performed using reference gene primer amplification. Measured with immunoSEQ multiplex PCR; TCRdb has only the in-frame clones, and not every one. The V and J calls and clone size come from that table; D and trimming were worked out from the DNA. Among more than 150,000 clones listed, approximately 80% were seen once. The sequenced material came from peripheral blood. This receptor was taken from a man aged 50-60 years who had recovered from COVID-19. This rearrangement joins TRBV5-8 to TRBJ2-7; 8 nucleotides agree with TRBD1. The chain's CDR3 is CASSFGGTGNYEQYF. DNA for the CDR3: TGTGCCAGCAGCTTTGGCGGGACAGGTAACTACGAGCAGTACTTC. Using reference TRBV5-8 and TRBJ2-7 for the parts outside the CDR3, the full variable domain is EAGVTQSPTHLIKTRGQQATLRCSPISGHTSVYWYQQALGLGLQFLLWYDEGEERNRGNFPPRFSGRQFPNYSSELNVNALELEDSALYLCASSFGGTGNYEQYFGPGTRLTVT.